This TCR beta chain was observed in a study of shared clonotypes between healthy human individuals. The V and J ends lost 7 bases and 6 bases respectively, with 19 bases between them. In germline, CDR1 is SGHVS, CDR2 FQNEAQ. The CDR3 is made up of 15 amino acids. Using immunoSEQ multiplex PCR, the repertoire was profiled, and TCRdb retains in-frame clones only, with some absent. Of around 200,000 clones in the sample, roughly 91% are singletons; the top ten hold 0.065% to 0.07%. Sequences were obtained from naive CD4+ T cells sorted from blood. Described subset: CD45RA+ positively selected. The chain links TRBV7-8 to TRBJ2-1, with D perhaps being TRBD1 or TRBD2 (5 bases each). The receptor's source is a woman aged 25-40 years in good health. CDR3: CASIYRDQGFNEQFF. The CDR3 DNA follows: TGTGCCAGCATTTACCGGGACCAGGGATTCAATGAGCAGTTCTTC.